This section outlines one T cell receptor beta chain sequence together with its context. Authors' analysis steps: Researchers report that nucleated cell counts were estimated from reference gene primer amplification. Some clones are missing from TCRdb's copy, which holds only in-frame ones; the method was immunoSEQ multiplex PCR. From that table come the V and J calls and clone size; the DNA was used to work out D and trimming. The sample records about 320,000 clones, about 92% being singletons. The sample originates from a study of blood T cell repertoires in COVID-19. As for the study in general: Sample material is recorded as cDNA or gDNA derived from T cells, B-cell-depleted T cells, or PBMCs.

Resolution of symptoms, clearance, or two negative PCRs was present in recovered Cohort 3 donors. The CDR3 has 15 amino acids. V was shortened by 1 base and J by 4 bases, with 14 bases between the two germline ends. Per the germline V gene, CDR1 is LGHDT and CDR2 is YNNKEL (reference sequence). The genes are TRBV3-1 (or the pseudogene TRBV3-2) and TRBJ2-7; tentative D call: TRBD2 (6 bases). The clonotype originates from a man aged 60 to 75 who had recovered from COVID-19. Sequenced input: PBMCs or T cells enriched from blood (not recorded which). CDR3 region: CASSQVSGRMYEQYF. The CDR3 region has the DNA TGTGCCAGCAGCCAAGTGTCTGGGAGGATGTACGAGCAGTACTTC.